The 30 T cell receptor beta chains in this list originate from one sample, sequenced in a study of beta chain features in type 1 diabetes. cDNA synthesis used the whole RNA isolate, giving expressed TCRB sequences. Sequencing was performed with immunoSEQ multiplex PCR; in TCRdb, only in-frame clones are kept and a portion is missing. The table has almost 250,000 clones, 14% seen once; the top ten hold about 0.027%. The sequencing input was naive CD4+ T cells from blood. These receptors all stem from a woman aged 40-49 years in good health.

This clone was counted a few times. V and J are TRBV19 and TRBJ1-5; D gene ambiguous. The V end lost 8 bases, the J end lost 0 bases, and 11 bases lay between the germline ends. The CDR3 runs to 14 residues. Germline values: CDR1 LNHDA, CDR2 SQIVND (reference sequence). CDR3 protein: CASGRQHSNQPQHF. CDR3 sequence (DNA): TGTGCCAGTGGGCGACAACATAGCAATCAGCCCCAGCATTTT.

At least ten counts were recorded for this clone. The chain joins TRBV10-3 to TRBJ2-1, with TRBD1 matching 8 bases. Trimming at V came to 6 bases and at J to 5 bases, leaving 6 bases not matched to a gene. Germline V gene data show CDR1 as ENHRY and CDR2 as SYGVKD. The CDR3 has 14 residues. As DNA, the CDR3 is TGTGCCATCAGAGGACAGGGTCCCAACAATGAGCAGTTCTTC. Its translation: CAIRGQGPNNEQFF.

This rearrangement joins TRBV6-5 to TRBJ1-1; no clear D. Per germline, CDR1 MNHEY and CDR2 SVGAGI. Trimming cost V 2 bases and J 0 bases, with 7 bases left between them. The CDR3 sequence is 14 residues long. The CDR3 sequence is CASSYTEMNTEAFF. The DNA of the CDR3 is TGTGCCAGCAGTTACACAGAGATGAACACTGAAGCTTTCTTT.

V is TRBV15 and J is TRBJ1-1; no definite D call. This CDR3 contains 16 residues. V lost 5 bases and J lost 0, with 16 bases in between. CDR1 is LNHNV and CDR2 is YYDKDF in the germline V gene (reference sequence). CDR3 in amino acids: CATSPRDVGLNTEAFF. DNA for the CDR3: TGTGCCACCAGCCCCCGGGATGTTGGACTGAACACTGAAGCTTTCTTT.

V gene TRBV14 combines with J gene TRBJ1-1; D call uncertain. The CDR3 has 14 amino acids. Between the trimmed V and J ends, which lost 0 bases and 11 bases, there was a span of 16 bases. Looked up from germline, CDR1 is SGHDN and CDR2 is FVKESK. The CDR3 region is CASSQDWAGRVAFF. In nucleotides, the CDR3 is TGTGCCAGCAGCCAAGATTGGGCAGGCCGCGTCGCTTTCTTT. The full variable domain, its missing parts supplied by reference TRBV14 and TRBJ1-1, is EAGVTQFPSHSVIEKGQTVTLRCDPISGHDNLYWYRRVMGKEIKFLLHFVKESKQDESGMPNNRFLAERTGGTYSTLKVQPAELEDSGVYFCASSQDWAGRVAFFGQGTRLTVV.

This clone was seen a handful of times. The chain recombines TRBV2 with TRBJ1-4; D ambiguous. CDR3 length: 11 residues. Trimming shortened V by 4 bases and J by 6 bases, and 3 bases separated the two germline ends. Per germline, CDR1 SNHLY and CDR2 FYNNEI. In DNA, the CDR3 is TGTGCCAGCAGTGTCGATGAAAAACTGTTTTTT. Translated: CASSVDEKLFF.

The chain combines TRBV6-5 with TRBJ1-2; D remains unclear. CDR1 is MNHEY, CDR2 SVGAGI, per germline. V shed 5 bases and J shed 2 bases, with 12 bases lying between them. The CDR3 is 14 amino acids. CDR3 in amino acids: CASSTQVSNYGYTF. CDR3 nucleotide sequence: TGTGCCAGCAGTACCCAGGTTTCGAACTATGGCTACACCTTC.

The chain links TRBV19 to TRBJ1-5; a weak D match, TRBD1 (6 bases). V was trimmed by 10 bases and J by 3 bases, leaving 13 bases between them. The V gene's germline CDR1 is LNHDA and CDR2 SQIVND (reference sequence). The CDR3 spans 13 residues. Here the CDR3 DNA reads TGTGCCACCTTACAGGGAAACAATCAGCCCCAGCATTTT. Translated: CATLQGNNQPQHF. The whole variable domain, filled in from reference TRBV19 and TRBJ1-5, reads DGGITQSPKYLFRKEGQNVTLSCEQNLNHDAMYWYRQDPGQGLRLIYYSQIVNDFQKGDIAEGYSVSREKKESFPLTVTSAQKNPTAFYLCATLQGNNQPQHFGDGTRLSIL.

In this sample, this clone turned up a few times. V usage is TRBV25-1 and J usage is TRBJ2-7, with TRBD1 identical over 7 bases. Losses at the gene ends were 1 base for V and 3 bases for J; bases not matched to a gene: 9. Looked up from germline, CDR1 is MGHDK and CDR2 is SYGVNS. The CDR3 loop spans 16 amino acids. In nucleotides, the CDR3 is TGTGCCAGCAGTGAATTGGGAAGGGGGCAAATCTACGAGCAGTACTTC. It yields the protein CASSELGRGQIYEQYF.

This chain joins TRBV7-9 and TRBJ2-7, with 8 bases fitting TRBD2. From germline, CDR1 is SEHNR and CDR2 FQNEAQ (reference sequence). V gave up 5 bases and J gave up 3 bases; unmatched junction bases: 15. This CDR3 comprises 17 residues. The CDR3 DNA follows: TGTGCCAGCAGCACCGGGGGGGTTGCTGGGACTTACTACGAGCAGTACTTC. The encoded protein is CASSTGGVAGTYYEQYF.

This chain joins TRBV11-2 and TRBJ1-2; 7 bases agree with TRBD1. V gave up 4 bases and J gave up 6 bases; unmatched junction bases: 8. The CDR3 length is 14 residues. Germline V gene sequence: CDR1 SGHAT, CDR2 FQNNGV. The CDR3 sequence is CASSSLTTGNGYTF. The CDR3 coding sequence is TGTGCCAGCAGCTCGCTAACGACAGGGAATGGCTACACCTTC.

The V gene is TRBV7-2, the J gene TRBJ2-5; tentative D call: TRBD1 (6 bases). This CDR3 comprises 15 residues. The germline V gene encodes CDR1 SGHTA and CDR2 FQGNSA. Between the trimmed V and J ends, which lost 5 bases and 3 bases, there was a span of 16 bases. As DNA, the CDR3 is TGTGCCAGCAGCCTACAGGGTGCGGTTGAAGAGACCCAGTACTTC. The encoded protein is CASSLQGAVEETQYF.

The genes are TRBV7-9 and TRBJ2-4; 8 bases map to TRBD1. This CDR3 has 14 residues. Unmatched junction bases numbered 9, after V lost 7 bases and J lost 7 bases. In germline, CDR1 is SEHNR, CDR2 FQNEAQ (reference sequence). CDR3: CASTTQGERNIQYF. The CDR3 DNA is TGTGCCAGCACAACACAGGGGGAGAGGAACATTCAGTACTTC.

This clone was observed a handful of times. CDR3 in DNA: TGTGCCAGCAGCTCCACCACGGGACAGCGGATCTCACCCCTCCACTTT. It is translated as CASSSTTGQRISPLHF. The V and J genes are TRBV5-6 and TRBJ1-6, with 7 bases fitting TRBD1. The V gene end was trimmed by 3 bases and the J gene end by 10 bases; junction bases not matched to a gene: 13. Germline V gene data show CDR1 as SGHDT and CDR2 as YYEEEE. CDR3 length equals 16 residues. Full variable domain (outside the CDR3, taken from reference TRBV5-6 and TRBJ1-6): DAGVTQSPTHLIKTRGQQVTLRCSPKSGHDTVSWYQQALGQGPQFIFQYYEEEERQRGNFPDRFSGHQFPNYSSELNVNALLLGDSALYLCASSSTTGQRISPLHFGNGTRLTVT.

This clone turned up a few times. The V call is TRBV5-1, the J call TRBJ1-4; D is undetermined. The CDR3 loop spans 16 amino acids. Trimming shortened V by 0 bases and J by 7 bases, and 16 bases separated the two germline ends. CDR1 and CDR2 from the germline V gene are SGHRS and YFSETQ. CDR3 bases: TGCGCCAGCAGCTTGGACCACCGGACTCGAAGTGAAAAACTGTTTTTT. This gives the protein CASSLDHRTRSEKLFF.

CDR3 loop: CASSIPIVRAGNYGYTF. CDR3 in DNA: TGTGCCAGTAGTATCCCAATTGTGCGGGCCGGGAACTATGGCTACACCTTC. This chain connects TRBV19 to TRBJ1-2; no clear D. The CDR3 runs 17 residues. Germline V gene sequence: CDR1 LNHDA, CDR2 SQIVND (reference sequence). V shed 3 bases and J shed 2 bases, with 19 bases lying between them.

DNA for the CDR3: TGTGCCAGCAGTTCAGGACAGGGAGATGAGCAGTTCTTC. It is translated as CASSSGQGDEQFF. The J gene is TRBJ2-1, the V gene TRBV27; 8 nucleotides agree with TRBD1. V shed 4 bases, J shed 8 bases, and the junction held 4 bases outside the gene matches. In germline, CDR1 is MNHEY, CDR2 SMNVEV (reference sequence). The CDR3 is 13 amino acids.

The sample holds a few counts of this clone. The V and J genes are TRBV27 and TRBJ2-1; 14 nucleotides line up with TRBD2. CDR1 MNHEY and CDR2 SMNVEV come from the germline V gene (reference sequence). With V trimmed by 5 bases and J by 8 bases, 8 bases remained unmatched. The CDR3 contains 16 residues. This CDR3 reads CASSRRTSGGRDEQFF. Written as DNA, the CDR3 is TGTGCCAGCAGTCGGCGGACTAGCGGGGGGAGAGATGAGCAGTTCTTC.

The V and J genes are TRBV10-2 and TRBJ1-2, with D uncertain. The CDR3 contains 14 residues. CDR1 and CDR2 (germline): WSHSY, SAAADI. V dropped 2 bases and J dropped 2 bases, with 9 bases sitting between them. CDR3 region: CASSEGHPNYGYTF. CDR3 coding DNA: TGCGCCAGCAGTGAGGGGCACCCGAACTATGGCTACACCTTC.

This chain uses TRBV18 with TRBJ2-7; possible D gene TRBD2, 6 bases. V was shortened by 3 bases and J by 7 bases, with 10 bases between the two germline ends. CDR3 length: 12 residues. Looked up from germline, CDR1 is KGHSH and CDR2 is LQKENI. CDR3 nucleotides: TGTGCCAGCTCACCCTATGGGAGGGAGCAGTACTTC. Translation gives CASSPYGREQYF. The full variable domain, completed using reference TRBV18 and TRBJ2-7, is NAGVMQNPRHLVRRRGQEARLRCSPMKGHSHVYWYRQLPEEGLKFMVYLQKENIIDESGMPKERFSAEFPKEGPSILRIQQVVRGDSAAYFCASSPYGREQYFGPGTRLTVT.

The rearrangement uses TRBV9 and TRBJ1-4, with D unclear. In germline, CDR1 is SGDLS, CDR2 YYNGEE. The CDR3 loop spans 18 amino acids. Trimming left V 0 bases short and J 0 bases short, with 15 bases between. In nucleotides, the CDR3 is TGTGCCAGCAGCGTAGGCCCTAAGCCCATAACAACTAATGAAAAACTGTTTTTT. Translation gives CASSVGPKPITTNEKLFF. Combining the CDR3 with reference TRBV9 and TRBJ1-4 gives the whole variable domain DSGVTQTPKHLITATGQRVTLRCSPRSGDLSVYWYQQSLDQGLQFLIQYYNGEERAKGNILERFSAQQFPDLHSELNLSSLELGDSALYFCASSVGPKPITTNEKLFFGSGTQLSVL.

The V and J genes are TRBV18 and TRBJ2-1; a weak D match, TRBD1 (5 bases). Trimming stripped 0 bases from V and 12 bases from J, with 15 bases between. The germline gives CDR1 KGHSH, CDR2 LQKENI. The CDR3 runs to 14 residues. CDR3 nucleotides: TGTGCCAGCTCACCACCTCCAGGGTTCCTCGGGCAGTTCTTC. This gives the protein CASSPPPGFLGQFF.

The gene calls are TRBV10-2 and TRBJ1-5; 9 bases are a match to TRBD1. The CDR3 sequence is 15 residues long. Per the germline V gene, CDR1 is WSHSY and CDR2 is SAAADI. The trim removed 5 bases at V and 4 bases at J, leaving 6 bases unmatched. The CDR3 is CASSKLGQGNQPQHF. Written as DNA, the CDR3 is TGCGCCAGCAGTAAACTTGGACAGGGGAATCAGCCCCAGCATTTT.

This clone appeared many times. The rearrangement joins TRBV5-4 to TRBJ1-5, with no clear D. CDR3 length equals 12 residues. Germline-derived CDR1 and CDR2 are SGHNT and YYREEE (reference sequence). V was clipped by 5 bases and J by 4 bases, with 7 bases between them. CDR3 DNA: TGTGCCAGCAGTCGCGAAAATCAGCCCCAGCATTTT. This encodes CASSRENQPQHF.

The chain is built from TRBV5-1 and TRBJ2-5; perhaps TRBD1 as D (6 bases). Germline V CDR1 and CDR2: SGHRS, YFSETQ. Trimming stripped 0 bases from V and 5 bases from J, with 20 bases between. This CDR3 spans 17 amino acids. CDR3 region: CASSLDGLGGFRETQYF. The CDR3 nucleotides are TGCGCCAGCAGCTTGGATGGTTTAGGGGGTTTCCGGGAGACCCAGTACTTC.

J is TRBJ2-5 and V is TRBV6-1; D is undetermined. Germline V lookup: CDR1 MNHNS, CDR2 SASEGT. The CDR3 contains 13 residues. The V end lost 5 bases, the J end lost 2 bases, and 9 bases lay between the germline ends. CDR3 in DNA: TGTGCCAGCAGTCCCGGCGGTCAAGAGACCCAGTACTTC. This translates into CASSPGGQETQYF.

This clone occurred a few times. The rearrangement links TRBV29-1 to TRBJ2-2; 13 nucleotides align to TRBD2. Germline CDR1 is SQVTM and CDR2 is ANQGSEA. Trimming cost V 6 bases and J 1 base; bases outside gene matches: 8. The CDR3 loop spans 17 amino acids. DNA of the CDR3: TGCAGCGTCACCGGGACTAGCGGGGCGATGAACACCGGGGAGCTGTTTTTT. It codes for CSVTGTSGAMNTGELFF.

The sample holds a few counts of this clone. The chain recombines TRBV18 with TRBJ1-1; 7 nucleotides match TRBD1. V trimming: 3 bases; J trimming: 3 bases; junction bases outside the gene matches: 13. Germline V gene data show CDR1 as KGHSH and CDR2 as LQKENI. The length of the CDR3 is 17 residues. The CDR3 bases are TGTGCCAGCTCACCTCTTTGGGCAGGGGGTAGGGACACTGAAGCTTTCTTT. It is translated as CASSPLWAGGRDTEAFF.

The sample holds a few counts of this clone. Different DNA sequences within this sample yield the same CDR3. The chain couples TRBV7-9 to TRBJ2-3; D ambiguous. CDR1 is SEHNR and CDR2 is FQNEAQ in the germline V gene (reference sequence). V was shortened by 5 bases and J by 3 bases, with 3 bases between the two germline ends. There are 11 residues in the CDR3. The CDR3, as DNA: TGTGCCAGCAGCCCAACAGATACGCAGTATTTT. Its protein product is CASSPTDTQYF.

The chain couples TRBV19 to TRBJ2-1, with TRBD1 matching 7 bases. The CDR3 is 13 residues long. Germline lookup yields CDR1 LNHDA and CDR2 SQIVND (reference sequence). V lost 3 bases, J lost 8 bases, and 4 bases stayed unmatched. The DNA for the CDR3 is TGTGCCAGTAGTATTGGGACAGACTATGAGCAGTTCTTC. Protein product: CASSIGTDYEQFF.